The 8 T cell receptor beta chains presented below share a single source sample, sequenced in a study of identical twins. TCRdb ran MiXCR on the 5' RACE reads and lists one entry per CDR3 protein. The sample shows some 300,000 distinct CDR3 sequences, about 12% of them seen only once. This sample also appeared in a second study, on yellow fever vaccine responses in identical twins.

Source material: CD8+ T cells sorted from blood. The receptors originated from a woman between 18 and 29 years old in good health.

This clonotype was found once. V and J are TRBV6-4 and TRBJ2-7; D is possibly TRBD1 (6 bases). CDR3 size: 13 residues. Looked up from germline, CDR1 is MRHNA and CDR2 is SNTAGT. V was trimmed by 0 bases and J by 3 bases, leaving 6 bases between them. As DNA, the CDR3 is TGTGCCAGCAGTGACTCAGGGGGCTACGAGCAGTACGTC. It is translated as CASSDSGGYEQYV.

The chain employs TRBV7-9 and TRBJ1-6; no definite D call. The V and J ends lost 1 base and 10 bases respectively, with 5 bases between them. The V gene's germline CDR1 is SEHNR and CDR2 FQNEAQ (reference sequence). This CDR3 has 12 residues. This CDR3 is CASSLGPSPLHF. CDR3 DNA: TGTGCCAGCAGCTTAGGTCCGTCACCCCTCCACTTT.

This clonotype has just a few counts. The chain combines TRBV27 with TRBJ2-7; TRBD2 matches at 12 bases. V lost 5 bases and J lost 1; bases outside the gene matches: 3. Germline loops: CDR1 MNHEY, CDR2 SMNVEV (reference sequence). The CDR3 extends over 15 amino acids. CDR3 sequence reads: CASSETSGRSYEQYF. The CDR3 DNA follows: TGTGCCAGCAGTGAGACTAGCGGGAGATCCTACGAGCAGTACTTC.

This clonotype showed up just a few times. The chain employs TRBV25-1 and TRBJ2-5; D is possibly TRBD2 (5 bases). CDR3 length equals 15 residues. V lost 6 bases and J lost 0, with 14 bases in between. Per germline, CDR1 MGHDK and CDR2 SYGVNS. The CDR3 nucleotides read TGTGCCAGCAGGGACGAGGGTCGGTACCAAGAGACCCAGTACTTC. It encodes CASRDEGRYQETQYF.

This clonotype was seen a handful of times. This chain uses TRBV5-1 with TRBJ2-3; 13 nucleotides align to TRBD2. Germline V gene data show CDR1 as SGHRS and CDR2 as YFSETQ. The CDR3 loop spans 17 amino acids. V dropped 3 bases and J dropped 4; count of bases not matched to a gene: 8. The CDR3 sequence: CASSSALAGGPADTQYF. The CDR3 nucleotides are TGCGCCAGCAGCTCCGCACTAGCGGGAGGGCCTGCAGATACGCAGTATTTT.

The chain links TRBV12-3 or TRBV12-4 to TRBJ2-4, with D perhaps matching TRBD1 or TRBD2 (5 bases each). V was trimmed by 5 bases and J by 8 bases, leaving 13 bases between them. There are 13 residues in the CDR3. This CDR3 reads CASSPRRGHIQYF. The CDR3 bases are TGTGCCAGCAGTCCCCGACGGGGCCACATTCAGTACTTC.

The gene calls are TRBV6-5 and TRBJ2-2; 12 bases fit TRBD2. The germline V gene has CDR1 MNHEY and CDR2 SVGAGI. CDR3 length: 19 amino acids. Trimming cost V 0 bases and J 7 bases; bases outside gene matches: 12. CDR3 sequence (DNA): TGTGCCAGCAGTTACTCGAATGCTCTAGCGGGGGGGCACGACGGGGAGCTGTTTTTT. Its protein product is CASSYSNALAGGHDGELFF.

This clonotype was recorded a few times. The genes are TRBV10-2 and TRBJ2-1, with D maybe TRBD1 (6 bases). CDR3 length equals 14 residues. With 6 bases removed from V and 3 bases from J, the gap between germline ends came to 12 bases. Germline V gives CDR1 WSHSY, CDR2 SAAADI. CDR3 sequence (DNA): TGCGCCAGCAGCTTCAGGGACAACTACAATGAGCAGTTCTTC. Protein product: CASSFRDNYNEQFF.